A selection of T cell receptor beta chains follows, all from one sample in a study of shared clonotypes between healthy human individuals. Assay: immunoSEQ multiplex PCR; the TCRdb copy retains only in-frame clones and omits some. The repertoire holds about 800,000 clones, about 96% seen once, with roughly 0.23% in the top ten. The sequenced sample consisted of naive CD8+ T cells sorted from blood. These receptor sequences come from a man between 25 and 39 years old in good health. Each CDR3 is given with its conserved first and last residue. Fields, in order: CDR3 length, V gene, D gene, clone size, J gene, CDR3 DNA, CDR3 protein. D genes are given only for firm matches. Rows give clone size only sometimes, using once, few, many, or a class for an expanded clone.

15,TRBV5-1,.,.,TRBJ2-1,TGCGCCAGCAGCTTGGGGCCCGGACAGCACTCTGAGCAGTTCTTC,CASSLGPGQHSEQFF
19,TRBV28,.,.,TRBJ1-5,TGTGCCAGCAGTTTTGTGGGCGACAACCCTTGGATGACCAATCAGCCCCAGCATTTT,CASSFVGDNPWMTNQPQHF
14,TRBV11-2,TRBD2,.,TRBJ2-5,TGTGCCAGCAGCTCTTCTGGCGGGAGGTCCTCCCAGTACTTC,CASSSSGGRSSQYF
13,TRBV6-1,.,.,TRBJ1-4,TGTGCCAGCAGTGAAGTTCTTGGCAGGGAAGTAATTTTT,CASSEVLGREVIF
14,TRBV29-1,TRBD2,.,TRBJ2-5,TGCAGCGTTGAACTGGCGGGAGGAGGAGAGACCCAGTACTTC,CSVELAGGGETQYF
15,TRBV25-1,.,.,TRBJ2-5,TGTGCCAGCAGTGAATTAACAGGAGGGGGAGAGACCCAGTACTTC,CASSELTGGGETQYF
10,TRBV27,.,.,TRBJ1-1,TGTGCCAGCGGTAGGGTTGAAGCTTTCTTT,CASGRVEAFF
14,TRBV19,.,.,TRBJ1-5,TGTGCCAGTAGTATCGACCGTAGCAATCAGCCCCAGCATTTT,CASSIDRSNQPQHF
17,TRBV18,TRBD1,.,TRBJ2-2,TGTGCCAGCTCACCGGAGGCCAGGGGGCGAATCACCGGGGAGCTGTTTTTT,CASSPEARGRITGELFF
14,TRBV4-3,.,.,TRBJ2-3,TGCGCCAGCAGCCAAGCCAGGGGACTTGATACGCAGTATTTT,CASSQARGLDTQYF
17,TRBV7-2,TRBD2,.,TRBJ2-1,TGTGCCAGCAGCTTAGATCGCCGGGGGGTAGGTGGCAATGAGCAGTTCTTC,CASSLDRRGVGGNEQFF
17,TRBV5-5,TRBD1,.,TRBJ2-7,TGTGCCAGCAGCGCCCGGGACAGCACCCTGAAGTCCTACGAGCAGTACTTC,CASSARDSTLKSYEQYF
13,TRBV10-3,.,.,TRBJ2-1,TGTGCCATCACTACGGACACCTACAATGAGCAGTTCTTC,CAITTDTYNEQFF
15,TRBV4-1,.,once,TRBJ2-7,TGCGCCAGCAGCCCCCTGGGGGACACCGCCTACGAGCAGTACTTC,CASSPLGDTAYEQYF
15,TRBV5-5,.,.,TRBJ2-1,TGTGCCAGCAGCCTCACCCTCAGCTCCTACAATGAGCAGTTCTTC,CASSLTLSSYNEQFF
15,TRBV5-3,.,.,TRBJ2-1,TGTGCCAGAAGCTTGGCACCGGGACGGTACAATGAGCAGTTCTTC,CARSLAPGRYNEQFF
16,TRBV27,TRBD2,.,TRBJ2-7,TGTGCCAGCAGTTTAGTAGCTAGCGGGAGTGGGTACGAGCAGTACTTC,CASSLVASGSGYEQYF
15,TRBV6-5,.,.,TRBJ1-5,TGTGCCAGCAGTTACGGACCCCTTACGAATCAGCCCCAGCATTTT,CASSYGPLTNQPQHF
14,TRBV27,.,.,TRBJ1-2,TGTGCCAGCAGTTTTCTGGGGGCAGACTATGGCTACACCTTC,CASSFLGADYGYTF
14,TRBV5-8,.,.,TRBJ1-1,TGTGCCAGCAGCTTGGTGGGAGGGGGAACTGAAGCTTTCTTT,CASSLVGGGTEAFF
15,TRBV9,.,.,TRBJ2-5,TGTGCCAGCAGCGTAGCGGGAAGGCCCCCCGAGACCCAGTACTTC,CASSVAGRPPETQYF
16,TRBV19,.,.,TRBJ1-4,TGTGCCAGTAGTATAGATTTGGCGCAGGAGGATGAAAAACTGTTTTTT,CASSIDLAQEDEKLFF
14,TRBV7-3,.,.,TRBJ2-2,TGTGCCAGCAGCCGTCGCACGAACGCCGGGGAGCTGTTTTTT,CASSRRTNAGELFF
12,TRBV30,TRBD1,.,TRBJ1-1,TGTGCCTGGGGACAGGGATACACTGAAGCTTTCTTT,CAWGQGYTEAFF
15,TRBV15,.,.,TRBJ1-5,TGTGCCACCCTGCGTTCGGTAGAGAGCAATCAGCCCCAGCATTTT,CATLRSVESNQPQHF
15,TRBV7-9,.,.,TRBJ2-3,TGTGCCAGCAGCCCCCGGGAGCTCGGAACAGATACGCAGTATTTT,CASSPRELGTDTQYF
14,TRBV4-1,.,.,TRBJ1-1,TGCGCCAGCTCTGAGGTGACGGGGGACACTGAAGCTTTCTTT,CASSEVTGDTEAFF
16,TRBV11-3,.,.,TRBJ2-3,TGTGCCAGCAGCTTGGGGGAGCATCTCCTCGCTGATACGCAGTATTTT,CASSLGEHLLADTQYF
11,TRBV7-9,.,.,TRBJ2-1,TGTGCCAGCAGCTTTGGGATAGAGCAGTTCTTC,CASSFGIEQFF
14,TRBV27,.,.,TRBJ2-5,TGTGCCAGCAGGGAACAGGGACTCCAAGAGACCCAGTACTTC,CASREQGLQETQYF
18,TRBV27,.,.,TRBJ2-1,TGTGCCAGCAGTCACGGTCTGGTCCTGGCGACCCCCTACAATGAGCAGTTCTTC,CASSHGLVLATPYNEQFF
15,TRBV7-6,.,.,TRBJ2-7,TGTGCCAGCAGCTTAGTTTCGGGGGGCGGAGACGAGCAGTACTTC,CASSLVSGGGDEQYF
16,TRBV5-4,.,.,TRBJ2-3,TGTGCCAGCAGCTTGGCCAGCCCCCGGGCTGGAGATACGCAGTATTTT,CASSLASPRAGDTQYF
14,TRBV28,.,.,TRBJ1-2,TGTGCCAGCAGTTTATCGACGGCCGGCTTGGGCTACACCTTC,CASSLSTAGLGYTF
13,TRBV10-3,.,.,TRBJ1-1,TGTGCCATCAGTGAGTCGGGGAACACTGAAGCTTTCTTT,CAISESGNTEAFF
10,TRBV29-1,.,.,TRBJ1-1,TGCAGCGTGGAGAACACTGAAGCTTTCTTT,CSVENTEAFF
13,TRBV19,.,once,TRBJ2-1,TGTGCCAGTAGTATGAAGGACAGAAATGAGCAGTTCTTC,CASSMKDRNEQFF
16,TRBV19,TRBD2,.,TRBJ2-5,TGTGCCAGTAGTAGGAGACTAGCGGGAGAGAGGGAGACCCAGTACTTC,CASSRRLAGERETQYF
14,TRBV11-2,.,.,TRBJ2-7,TGTGCCAGCAGCCCGACGATGAGCCTCTTCGAGCAGTACTTC,CASSPTMSLFEQYF
16,TRBV5-4,.,.,TRBJ1-3,TGTGCCAGCAGCCCCGGACTAGCGGGAGCCGGAAACACCATATATTTT,CASSPGLAGAGNTIYF
14,TRBV4-1,TRBD1,.,TRBJ2-7,TGCGCCAGCAGCCAAGCCGGGACAGGAGGCGAGCAGTACTTC,CASSQAGTGGEQYF
11,TRBV21-1,.,.,TRBJ2-7,TGTGCCAGCAGCAAAAGATACGAGCAGTACTTC,CASSKRYEQYF
17,TRBV4-1,.,.,TRBJ1-1,TGCGCCAGCAGCCCAGAAGAAGGGTACTCCGCGAGCACTGAAGCTTTCTTT,CASSPEEGYSASTEAFF
18,TRBV7-9,TRBD1,.,TRBJ1-2,TGTGCCAGCAGCCACACCCCGGGACAGGGGGTAGGAGTCTATGGCTACACCTTC,CASSHTPGQGVGVYGYTF
17,TRBV7-9,TRBD1,.,TRBJ1-4,TGTGCCAGCAGCTCCCAAGGACAGGGGGCGCGGAGTGAAAAACTGTTTTTT,CASSSQGQGARSEKLFF
14,TRBV29-1,TRBD2,once,TRBJ2-7,TGCAGCGTTGAAGTGACTAGCGGGAACTACGAGCAGTACTTC,CSVEVTSGNYEQYF